A single sample is the source of the 13 T cell receptor beta chains below, sequenced in a study of OX40 agonist ivuxolimab in advanced cancers. Repertoires were generated with immunoSEQ multiplex PCR, while TCRdb's copy carries only in-frame clones and drops some. Of 150,000 to 170,000 clones listed, under 95% are singletons. The sequencing used CD4+ or CD8+ T cells sorted from blood, collected in a trial of the OX40 agonist ivuxolimab. The receptors derive from an adult with an advanced solid tumor such as melanoma, head and neck, liver or kidney cancer.

This chain links TRBV11-2 with TRBJ2-3, with TRBD2 matching 7 bases. This CDR3 contains 15 residues. Trimming cost V 5 bases and J 2 bases; bases outside gene matches: 7. Germline V lookup: CDR1 SGHAT, CDR2 FQNNGV. CDR3 coding DNA: TGTGCCAGCAGCCCGGGGACTATCACCACAGATACGCAGTATTTT. Translated: CASSPGTITTDTQYF.

This clone was counted between two and nine times. The chain links TRBV7-9 to TRBJ1-6, with D hard to call. V lost 1 base to trimming and J lost 7 bases, with 8 bases between them. Germline CDR1 is SEHNR and CDR2 is FQNEAQ (reference sequence). The CDR3 runs to 14 residues. DNA of the CDR3: TGTGCCAGCAGCTTAGGTAGCGGCAATTCACCCCTCCACTTT. It yields the protein CASSLGSGNSPLHF.

This clone was recorded only once. The V gene is TRBV7-6, the J gene TRBJ1-5; TRBD1 matches 10 bases. The CDR3 is made up of 15 amino acids. V gave up 3 bases and J gave up 4 bases; unmatched junction bases: 3. Germline V gives CDR1 SGHVS, CDR2 FNYEAQ. The CDR3 reads CASSFGTGVNQPQHF. Written as DNA, the CDR3 is TGTGCCAGCAGCTTCGGGACAGGGGTAAATCAGCCCCAGCATTTT.

This clone was recorded once. The V gene is TRBV2, the J gene TRBJ2-1; TRBD1 matches at 7 bases. From germline, CDR1 is SNHLY and CDR2 FYNNEI. The CDR3 runs 15 residues. V shed 3 bases and J 9 bases; nucleotides not matched to a gene: 11. DNA of the CDR3: TGTGCCAGCAGTGAGGAAGGGGGCTGGGTCGGTGAGCAGTTCTTC. Translation gives CASSEEGGWVGEQFF.

This clone came up once. The rearrangement joins TRBV7-2 to TRBJ1-1; D perhaps matches TRBD1 (5 bases). Germline CDR1 reads SGHTA; CDR2 reads FQGNSA. V dropped 1 base and J dropped 5 bases, with 11 bases sitting between them. The CDR3 consists of 14 residues. The CDR3 protein is CASSLVREGTEAFF. In DNA form, the CDR3 reads TGTGCCAGCAGCTTAGTCAGGGAGGGTACTGAAGCTTTCTTT.

The chain carries TRBV3-1 (or the pseudogene TRBV3-2) and TRBJ1-2, with D unresolved. Trimming took off 8 bases at V and 8 bases at J, with 6 bases between the two ends. Germline V gives CDR1 LGHDT, CDR2 YNNKEL (reference sequence). This CDR3 is built from 9 residues. This CDR3 reads CASGLGYTF. The CDR3 nucleotides read TGTGCCAGCGGACTAGGCTACACCTTC.

This chain links TRBV10-3 with TRBJ2-1; D is perhaps TRBD1 (5 bases). Germline CDR1 and CDR2: ENHRY and SYGVKD. The CDR3 runs 16 residues. The V end lost 6 bases, the J end lost 5 bases, and 20 bases lay between the germline ends. The CDR3 sequence is CAIRGGSAGKDNEQFF. In nucleotides, the CDR3 is TGTGCCATCAGGGGTGGGTCGGCAGGGAAGGACAATGAGCAGTTCTTC.

This sequence joins TRBV19 and TRBJ2-7; TRBD1 matches 7 bases. Trimming at V came to 8 bases and at J to 6 bases, leaving 7 bases not matched to a gene. Looked up from germline, CDR1 is LNHDA and CDR2 is SQIVND (reference sequence). CDR3 length: 12 residues. The CDR3 coding sequence is TGTGCCAGTGGGCGAGACAGGGCCGAGCAGTACTTC. Translating it yields CASGRDRAEQYF.

The chain uses TRBV7-2 and TRBJ1-3; no reliable D call. This CDR3 is 13 amino acids long. V lost 0 bases, J lost 9 bases, and 9 bases lay in between. Germline V gene lookup returns CDR1 SGHTA and CDR2 FQGNSA. The CDR3 nucleotides are TGTGCCAGCAGCTTAGCAGGGTATCCCACCATATATTTT. This sequence encodes CASSLAGYPTIYF.

The rearrangement uses TRBV18 and TRBJ2-7, with D perhaps being TRBD1 or TRBD2 (5 bases each). CDR3 length: 15 amino acids. Trimming took off 3 bases at V and 9 bases at J, with 21 bases between the two ends. Germline values: CDR1 KGHSH, CDR2 LQKENI. The CDR3 sequence: CASSPTYNHGAGQYF. The CDR3 DNA is TGTGCCAGCTCACCTACTTACAACCACGGGGCGGGGCAGTACTTC.

V gene TRBV29-1 combines with J gene TRBJ2-3, with 9 bases that match TRBD2. This CDR3 region has 19 residues. With 4 bases clipped from V and 5 bases from J, the junction kept 22 bases outside the gene matches. Germline CDR1 is SQVTM and CDR2 is ANQGSEA. The CDR3: CSVVVFPFSRRGGGDTQYF. The CDR3 DNA sequence: TGCAGCGTTGTGGTTTTTCCCTTTTCGAGGCGGGGGGGCGGAGATACGCAGTATTTT.

V usage is TRBV28 and J usage is TRBJ1-5; D is unclear. The germline V gene has CDR1 MDHEN and CDR2 SYDVKM. The CDR3 runs 13 residues. V was pared by 3 bases and J by 3 bases, with 6 bases between. The DNA for the CDR3 is TGTGCCAGCAGTTTCGCCACCAATCAGCCCCAGCATTTT. This encodes CASSFATNQPQHF.

The V gene is TRBV11-2, the J gene TRBJ1-1; no definite D call. Germline V gene sequence: CDR1 SGHAT, CDR2 FQNNGV. The CDR3 covers 13 residues. Trimming took 2 bases from V and 2 from J, leaving 6 bases between them. The CDR3 spells CASSLSSNTEAFF. The CDR3 DNA reads TGTGCCAGCAGCTTATCAAGCAACACTGAAGCTTTCTTT.